Listed below are T cell receptor beta chains from one sample, sequenced in a study of lymphopenia after photon versus proton radiotherapy. Measured with immunoSEQ multiplex PCR; TCRdb has only the in-frame clones, and not every one. The table has some 64,000 clones, around 90% seen once; the top ten hold 13%. Material: peripheral blood, obtained from a patient treated with proton-based radiotherapy. These receptors were collected from an older man with esophageal cancer. Each CDR3 is given with its conserved first and last residue.

V	J	length	CDR3
TRBV19	TRBJ2-2	14	CASSMPARVGELFF
TRBV7-6	TRBJ1-6	14	CASSAQFYNSPLHF
TRBV11-2	TRBJ2-2	16	CASSRTSSLNTGELFF
TRBV4-3	TRBJ1-2	16	CASSQVYTGGDNGYTF
TRBV30	TRBJ2-7	14	CAWTPGPSSYEQYF
TRBV9	TRBJ1-2	18	CASSVMPVVGAESYGYTF
TRBV4-1	TRBJ1-1	18	CASSHNRDRGPLNTEAFF
TRBV6-5	TRBJ2-1	15	CASSPWMGAGDEQFF
TRBV4-3	TRBJ2-3	17	CASSQKGTSGSTDTQYF
TRBV4-1	TRBJ1-4	11	CASSQIEKLFF
TRBV25-1	TRBJ1-1	15	CASSDPMDVNTEAFF
TRBV19	TRBJ2-1	13	CASSMAGPGEQFF
TRBV7-2	TRBJ2-7	11	CASSLGDKRYF
TRBV29-1	TRBJ2-5	12	CSVESGRETQYF
TRBV29-1	TRBJ2-7	16	CSVEDIGQGATYEQYF
TRBV7-2	TRBJ1-3	15	CASSSSGEYGNTIYF
TRBV5-8	TRBJ1-2	15	CASSLLGQGAYGYTF
TRBV5-8	TRBJ2-7	13	CASSLHRDYEQYF
TRBV5-1	TRBJ2-7	15	CASSFLGLAGYEQYF
TRBV19	TRBJ1-1	14	CASTPGTANTEAFF
TRBV5-1	TRBJ2-4	15	CASSLGPGGPIIQYF
TRBV19	TRBJ1-2	17	CASSIWQGARGNYGYTF
TRBV14	TRBJ2-5	12	CASSQDSETQYF
TRBV7-2	TRBJ2-5	14	CASSLDLGQETQYF
TRBV10-2	TRBJ2-7	16	CASSELRLALSYEQYF
TRBV5-1	TRBJ1-3	15	CASSLRTDSGNTIYF
TRBV2	TRBJ2-3	15	CASSGDTVSTDTQYF
TRBV4-1	TRBJ2-7	15	CASSQPDSGVSEQYF
TRBV4-2	TRBJ2-3	14	CASSKTFSTDTQYF
TRBV29-1	TRBJ1-1	13	CSAEQTMNTEAFF
TRBV10-3	TRBJ2-1	14	CAIAEGRRVGEQFF
TRBV7-2	TRBJ2-7	16	CASSLDPGLALYEQYF
TRBV19	TRBJ1-5	15	CASSPDRSSNQPQHF
TRBV29-1	TRBJ1-4	15	CSVTDTRATNEKLFF
TRBV9	TRBJ2-7	14	CASSVGDLNYEQYF
TRBV5-1	TRBJ2-3	15	CASGGTSGPTDTQYF
TRBV5-1	TRBJ2-7	12	CASSLDGYEQYF
TRBV29-1	TRBJ2-2	15	CSVELPYAGTGELFF
TRBV7-8	TRBJ1-2	13	CASSLDHEGGYTF
TRBV6-1	TRBJ1-5	13	CASKDSRNQPQHF
TRBV30	TRBJ1-1	13	CAWSVWLGTEAFF
TRBV19	TRBJ2-2	15	CASSMSQGFTGELFF
TRBV28	TRBJ2-2	15	CASSRRGGGTGELFF
TRBV29-1	TRBJ2-2	14	CSANLLADTGELFF
TRBV7-7	TRBJ2-2	16	CASSGTGGAGTGELFF
TRBV5-4	TRBJ1-1	13	CASSSRGTTRAFF
TRBV2	TRBJ2-7	13	CATAGTGWGEQYF
TRBV5-4	TRBJ2-5	16	CASSSKLAGGGETQYF
TRBV15	TRBJ1-3	15	CATSLDRNSGNTIYF
TRBV5-5	TRBJ2-7	14	CASSPVSGRAGQYF
TRBV6-6	TRBJ2-1	13	CASSYLGPGEQFF
TRBV27	TRBJ2-2	12	CASRPVPGELFF
TRBV27	TRBJ2-3	16	CASSFIRTGPTDTQYF
TRBV7-9	TRBJ2-3	16	CASSFITTSGSDTQYF